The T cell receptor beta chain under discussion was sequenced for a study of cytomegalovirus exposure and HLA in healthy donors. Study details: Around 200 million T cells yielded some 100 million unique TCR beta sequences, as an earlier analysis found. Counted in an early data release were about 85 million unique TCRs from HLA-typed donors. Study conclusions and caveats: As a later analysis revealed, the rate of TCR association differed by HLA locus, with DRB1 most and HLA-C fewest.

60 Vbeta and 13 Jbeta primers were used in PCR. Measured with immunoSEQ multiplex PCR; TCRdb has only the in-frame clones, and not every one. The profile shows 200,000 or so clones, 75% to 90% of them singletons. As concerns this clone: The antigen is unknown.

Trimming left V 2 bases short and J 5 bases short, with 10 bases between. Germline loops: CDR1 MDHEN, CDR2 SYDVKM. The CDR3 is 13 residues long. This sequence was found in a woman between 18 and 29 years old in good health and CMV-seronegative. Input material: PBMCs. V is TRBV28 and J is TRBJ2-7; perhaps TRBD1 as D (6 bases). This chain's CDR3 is CASSLTGFDEQYF. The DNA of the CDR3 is TGTGCCAGCAGTTTAACAGGGTTCGACGAGCAGTACTTC. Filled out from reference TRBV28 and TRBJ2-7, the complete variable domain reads DVKVTQSSRYLVKRTGEKVFLECVQDMDHENMFWYRQDPGLGLRLIYFSYDVKMKEKGDIPEGYSVSREKKERFSLILESASTNQTSMYLCASSLTGFDEQYFGPGTRLTVT.